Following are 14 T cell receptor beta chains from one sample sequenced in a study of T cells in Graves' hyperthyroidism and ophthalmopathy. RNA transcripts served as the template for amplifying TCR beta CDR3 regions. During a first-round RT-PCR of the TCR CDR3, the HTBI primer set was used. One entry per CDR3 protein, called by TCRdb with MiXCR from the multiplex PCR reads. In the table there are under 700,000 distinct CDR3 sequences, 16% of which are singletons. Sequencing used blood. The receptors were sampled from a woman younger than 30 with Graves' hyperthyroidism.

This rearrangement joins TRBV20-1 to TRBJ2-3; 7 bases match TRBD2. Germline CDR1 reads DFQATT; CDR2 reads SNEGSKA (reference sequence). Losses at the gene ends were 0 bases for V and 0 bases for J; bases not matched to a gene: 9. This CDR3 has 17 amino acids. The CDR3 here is CSARDPWEGHSTDTQYF. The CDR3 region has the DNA TGCAGTGCTAGAGATCCGTGGGAGGGCCATAGCACAGATACGCAGTATTTT.

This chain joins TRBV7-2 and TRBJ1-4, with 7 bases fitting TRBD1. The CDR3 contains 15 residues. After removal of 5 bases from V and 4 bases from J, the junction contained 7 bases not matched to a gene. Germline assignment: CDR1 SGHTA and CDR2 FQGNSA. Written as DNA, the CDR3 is TGTGCCAGCAGCCCGTCTGACAGGGATAATGAAAAACTGTTTTTT. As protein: CASSPSDRDNEKLFF.

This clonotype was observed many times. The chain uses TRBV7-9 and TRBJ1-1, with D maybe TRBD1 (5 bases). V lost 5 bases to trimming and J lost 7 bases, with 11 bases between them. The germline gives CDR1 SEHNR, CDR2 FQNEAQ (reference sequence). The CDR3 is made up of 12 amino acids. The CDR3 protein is CASSPMRGEAFF. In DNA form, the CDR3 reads TGTGCCAGCAGCCCGATGAGGGGTGAAGCTTTCTTT.

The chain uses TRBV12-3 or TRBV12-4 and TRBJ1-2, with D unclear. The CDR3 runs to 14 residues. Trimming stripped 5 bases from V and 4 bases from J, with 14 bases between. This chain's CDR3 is CASSPVEPFYGYTF. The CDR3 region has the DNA TGTGCCAGCAGTCCGGTAGAACCTTTCTATGGCTACACCTTC.

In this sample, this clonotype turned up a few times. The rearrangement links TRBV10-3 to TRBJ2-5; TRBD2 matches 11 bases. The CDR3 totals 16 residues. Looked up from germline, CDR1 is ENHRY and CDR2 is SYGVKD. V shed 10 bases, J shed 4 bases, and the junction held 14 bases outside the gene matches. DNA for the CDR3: TGTGCCACGATAGCGGGAGGGCCTAATCGGGGAGAGACCCAGTACTTC. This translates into CATIAGGPNRGETQYF.

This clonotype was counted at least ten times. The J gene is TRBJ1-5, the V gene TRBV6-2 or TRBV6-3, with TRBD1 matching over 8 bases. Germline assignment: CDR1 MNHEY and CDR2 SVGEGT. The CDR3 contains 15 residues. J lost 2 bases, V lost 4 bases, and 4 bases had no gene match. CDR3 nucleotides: TGTGCCAGCAGTTGGACAGGGAAAGGCAATCAGCCCCAGCATTTT. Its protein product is CASSWTGKGNQPQHF.

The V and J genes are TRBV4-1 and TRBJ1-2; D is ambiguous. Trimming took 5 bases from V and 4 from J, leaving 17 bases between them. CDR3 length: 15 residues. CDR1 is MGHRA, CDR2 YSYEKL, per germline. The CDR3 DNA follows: TGCGCCAGCAGCAGCAGCGTGCCCCTCTCCTATGGCTACACCTTC. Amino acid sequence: CASSSSVPLSYGYTF.

The CDR3 bases are TGTGCCAGTAGTATACTATGGGGGGCCAAGGGGGAGCTGTTTTTT. Translating it yields CASSILWGAKGELFF. This rearrangement joins TRBV19 to TRBJ2-2; D could derive from TRBD1 or TRBD2 (6 bases each). The germline CDR1 and CDR2 sequences are LNHDA and SQIVND (reference sequence). The CDR3 is 15 residues long. V was clipped by 2 bases and J by 8 bases, with 15 bases between them.

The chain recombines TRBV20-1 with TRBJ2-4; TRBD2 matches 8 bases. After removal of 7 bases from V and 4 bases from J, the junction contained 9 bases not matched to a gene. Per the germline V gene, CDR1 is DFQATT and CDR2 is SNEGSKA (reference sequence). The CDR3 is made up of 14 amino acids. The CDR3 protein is CSVRTSSPKNIQYF. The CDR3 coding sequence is TGCAGTGTTAGGACTAGCTCGCCAAAAAACATTCAGTACTTC.

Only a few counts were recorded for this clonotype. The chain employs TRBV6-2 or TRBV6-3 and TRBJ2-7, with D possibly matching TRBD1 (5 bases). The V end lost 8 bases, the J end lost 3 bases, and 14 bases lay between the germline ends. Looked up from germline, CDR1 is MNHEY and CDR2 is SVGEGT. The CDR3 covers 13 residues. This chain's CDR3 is CASARGSSYEQYF. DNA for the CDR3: TGTGCCAGCGCAAGGGGTAGTAGCTACGAGCAGTACTTC.

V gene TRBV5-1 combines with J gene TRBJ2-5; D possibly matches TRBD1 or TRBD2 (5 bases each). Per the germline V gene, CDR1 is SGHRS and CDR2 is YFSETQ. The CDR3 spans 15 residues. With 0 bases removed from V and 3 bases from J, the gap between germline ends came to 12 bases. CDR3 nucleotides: TGCGCCAGCAGCTTGGCACTGGGGGATAAAGAGACCCAGTACTTC. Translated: CASSLALGDKETQYF.

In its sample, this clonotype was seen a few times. DNA of the CDR3: TGCGCCAGCAGCCAAGTCGGACAGCCTGAAGCTTTCTTT. Translation gives CASSQVGQPEAFF. The chain joins TRBV4-3 to TRBJ1-1; D perhaps matches TRBD1 (6 bases). The germline gives CDR1 LGHNA, CDR2 YSLEER. The CDR3 extends over 13 amino acids. Trimming shortened V by 1 base and J by 6 bases, and 9 bases separated the two germline ends.

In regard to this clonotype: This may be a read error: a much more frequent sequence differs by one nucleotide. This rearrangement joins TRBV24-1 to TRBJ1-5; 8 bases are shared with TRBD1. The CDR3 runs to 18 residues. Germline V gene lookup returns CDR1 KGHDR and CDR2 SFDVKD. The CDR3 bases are TGTGCCACCAGTGATCCGCGGACAGGGAAAGGTAGCAATCAGCTCCAGCATTTT. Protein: CATSDPRTGKGSNQLQHF.

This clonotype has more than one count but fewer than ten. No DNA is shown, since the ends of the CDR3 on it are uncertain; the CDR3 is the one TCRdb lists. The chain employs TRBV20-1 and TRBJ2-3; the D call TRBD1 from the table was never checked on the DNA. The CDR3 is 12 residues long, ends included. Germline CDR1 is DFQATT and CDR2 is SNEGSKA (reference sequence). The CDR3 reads CSARVGGGTKYF.